What follows describes a single T cell receptor beta chain. The method was immunoSEQ multiplex PCR; TCRdb's version includes in-frame clones alone and lacks a portion of them. The top ten hold 3% to 4% of the sample, which has tens of thousands of clones, roughly 87% seen once. Germline-derived CDR1 and CDR2 are SGHDN and FVKESK. This CDR3 spans 15 amino acids. V was trimmed by 4 bases and J by 5 bases, leaving 17 bases between them. This sample stems from a study of T cell responses to AZD1222 COVID-19 vaccine. The source of this sequence is an adult in good health. V usage is TRBV14 and J usage is TRBJ1-2; tentatively, D is TRBD1 (5 bases). Sequencing used peripheral blood, obtained on day 0 of AZD1222 vaccination. As DNA, the CDR3 is TGTGCCAGCAGCCTCCTATCCGGGACGGATTATGGCTACACCTTC. The encoded protein is CASSLLSGTDYGYTF.